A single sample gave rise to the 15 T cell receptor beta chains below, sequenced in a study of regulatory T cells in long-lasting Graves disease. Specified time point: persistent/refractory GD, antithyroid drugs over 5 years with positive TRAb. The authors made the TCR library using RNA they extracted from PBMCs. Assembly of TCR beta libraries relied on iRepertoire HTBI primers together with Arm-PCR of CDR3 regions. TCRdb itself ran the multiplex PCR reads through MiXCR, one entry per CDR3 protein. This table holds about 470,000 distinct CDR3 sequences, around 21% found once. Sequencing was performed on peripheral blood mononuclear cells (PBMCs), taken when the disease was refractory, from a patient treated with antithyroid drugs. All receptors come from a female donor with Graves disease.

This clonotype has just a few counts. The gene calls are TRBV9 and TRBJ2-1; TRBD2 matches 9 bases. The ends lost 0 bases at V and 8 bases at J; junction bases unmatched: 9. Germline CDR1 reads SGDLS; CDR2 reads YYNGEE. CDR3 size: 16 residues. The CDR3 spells CASSVGFLAGMDEQFF. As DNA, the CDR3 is TGTGCCAGCAGCGTAGGATTTCTAGCGGGAATGGATGAGCAGTTCTTC.

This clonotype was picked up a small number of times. The CDR3 is CSARLINEQFF. The DNA of the CDR3 is TGCAGTGCTAGGCTTATAAATGAGCAGTTCTTC. This chain connects TRBV20-1 to TRBJ2-1; D remains ambiguous. The V gene lost 3 bases and the J gene lost 7 bases, with 7 bases spanning the gap. CDR1 is DFQATT and CDR2 is SNEGSKA in the germline V gene (reference sequence). The CDR3 totals 11 residues.

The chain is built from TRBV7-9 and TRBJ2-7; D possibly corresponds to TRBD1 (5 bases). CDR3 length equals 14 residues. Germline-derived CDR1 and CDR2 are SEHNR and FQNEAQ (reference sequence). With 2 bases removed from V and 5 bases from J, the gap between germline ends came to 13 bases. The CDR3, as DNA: TGTGCCAGCAGCTTAACCCCGGACACCAACGAGCAGTACTTC. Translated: CASSLTPDTNEQYF.

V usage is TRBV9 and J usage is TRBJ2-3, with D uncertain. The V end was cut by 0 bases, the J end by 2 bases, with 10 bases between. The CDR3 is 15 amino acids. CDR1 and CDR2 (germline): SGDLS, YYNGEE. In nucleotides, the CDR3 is TGTGCCAGCAGCGTAGCCAGTCTACCCACAGATACGCAGTATTTT. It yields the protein CASSVASLPTDTQYF.

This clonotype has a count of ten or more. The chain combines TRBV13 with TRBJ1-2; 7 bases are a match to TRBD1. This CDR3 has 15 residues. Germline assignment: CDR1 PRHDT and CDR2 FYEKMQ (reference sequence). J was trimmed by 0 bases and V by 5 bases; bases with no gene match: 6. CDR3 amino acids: CASSPRTGTNYGYTF. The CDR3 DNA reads TGTGCCAGCAGCCCTCGGACAGGAACTAACTATGGCTACACCTTC.

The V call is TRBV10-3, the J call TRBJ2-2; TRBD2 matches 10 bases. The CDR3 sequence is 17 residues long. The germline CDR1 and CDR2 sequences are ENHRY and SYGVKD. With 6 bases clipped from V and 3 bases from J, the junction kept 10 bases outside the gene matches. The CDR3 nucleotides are TGTGCCATCAGGAAAGGTAGCGGGAGGATCCACACCGGGGAGCTGTTTTTT. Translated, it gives CAIRKGSGRIHTGELFF.

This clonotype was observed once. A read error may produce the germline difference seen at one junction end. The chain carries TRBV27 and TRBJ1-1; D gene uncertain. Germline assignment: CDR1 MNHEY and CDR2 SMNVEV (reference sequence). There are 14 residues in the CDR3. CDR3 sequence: CASSLSAGNTEALF. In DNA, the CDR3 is TGTGCCAGCAGTTTATCAGCGGGGAACACTGAAGCTCTCTTT.

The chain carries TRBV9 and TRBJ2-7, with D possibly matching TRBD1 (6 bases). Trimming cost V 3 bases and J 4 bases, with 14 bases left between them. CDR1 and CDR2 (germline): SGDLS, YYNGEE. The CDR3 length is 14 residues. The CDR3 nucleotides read TGTGCCAGCAGCGGTTCAGGGGACATATACGAGCAGTACTTC. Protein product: CASSGSGDIYEQYF. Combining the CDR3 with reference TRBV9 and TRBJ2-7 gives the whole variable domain DSGVTQTPKHLITATGQRVTLRCSPRSGDLSVYWYQQSLDQGLQFLIQYYNGEERAKGNILERFSAQQFPDLHSELNLSSLELGDSALYFCASSGSGDIYEQYFGPGTRLTVT.

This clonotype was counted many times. CDR3 coding DNA: TGTGCCAGCAGTGAAAGTTCGGGGGATGGGGAGACCCAGTACTTC. Its translation: CASSESSGDGETQYF. The chain is built from TRBV2 and TRBJ2-5; D is possibly TRBD2 (6 bases). This CDR3 region has 15 residues. The V end was cut by 2 bases, the J end by 5 bases, with 15 bases between. CDR1 and CDR2 (germline): SNHLY, FYNNEI.

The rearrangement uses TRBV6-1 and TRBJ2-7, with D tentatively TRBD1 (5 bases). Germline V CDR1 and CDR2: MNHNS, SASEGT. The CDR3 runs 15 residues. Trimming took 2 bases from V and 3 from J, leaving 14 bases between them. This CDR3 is CASSEFVGASYEQYF. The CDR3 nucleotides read TGTGCCAGCAGTGAATTTGTAGGGGCCAGCTACGAGCAGTACTTC.

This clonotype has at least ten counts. The DNA of the CDR3 is TGTGCCAGCAGTTTCAGTTCCCCTAGCGACAGGGGCACTGAAGCTTTCTTT. It is translated as CASSFSSPSDRGTEAFF. The chain combines TRBV28 with TRBJ1-1; TRBD1 matches at 8 bases. Losses at the gene ends were 3 bases for V and 4 bases for J; bases not matched to a gene: 13. CDR3 length: 17 amino acids. Germline V gene data show CDR1 as MDHEN and CDR2 as SYDVKM.

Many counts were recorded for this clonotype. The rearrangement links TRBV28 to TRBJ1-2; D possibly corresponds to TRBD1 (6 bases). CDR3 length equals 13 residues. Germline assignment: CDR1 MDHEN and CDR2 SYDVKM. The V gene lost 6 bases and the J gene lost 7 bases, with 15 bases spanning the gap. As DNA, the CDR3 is TGTGCCAGCAGGATACAGGGCAGCGGTGGCTACACCTTC. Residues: CASRIQGSGGYTF.

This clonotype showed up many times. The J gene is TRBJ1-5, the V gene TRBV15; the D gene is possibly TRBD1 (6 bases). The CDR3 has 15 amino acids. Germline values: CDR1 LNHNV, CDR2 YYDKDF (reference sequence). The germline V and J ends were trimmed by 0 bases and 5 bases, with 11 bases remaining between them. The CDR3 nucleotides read TGTGCCACCAGCAGAGATCGGGACACCTATCAGCCCCAGCATTTT. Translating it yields CATSRDRDTYQPQHF.

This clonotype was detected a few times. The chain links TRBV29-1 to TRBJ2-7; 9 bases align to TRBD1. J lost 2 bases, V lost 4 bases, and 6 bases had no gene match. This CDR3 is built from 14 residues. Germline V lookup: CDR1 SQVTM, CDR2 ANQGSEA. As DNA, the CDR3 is TGCAGCGTTGCCATCCGGACAGGGGCCTACGAGCAGTACTTC. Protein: CSVAIRTGAYEQYF.

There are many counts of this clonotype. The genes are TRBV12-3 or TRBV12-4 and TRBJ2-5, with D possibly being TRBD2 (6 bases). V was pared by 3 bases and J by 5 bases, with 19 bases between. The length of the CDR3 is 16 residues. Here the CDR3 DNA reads TGTGCCAGCAGTTTCTCGTCCGGGAGACGCTCGGAGACCCAGTACTTC. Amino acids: CASSFSSGRRSETQYF.